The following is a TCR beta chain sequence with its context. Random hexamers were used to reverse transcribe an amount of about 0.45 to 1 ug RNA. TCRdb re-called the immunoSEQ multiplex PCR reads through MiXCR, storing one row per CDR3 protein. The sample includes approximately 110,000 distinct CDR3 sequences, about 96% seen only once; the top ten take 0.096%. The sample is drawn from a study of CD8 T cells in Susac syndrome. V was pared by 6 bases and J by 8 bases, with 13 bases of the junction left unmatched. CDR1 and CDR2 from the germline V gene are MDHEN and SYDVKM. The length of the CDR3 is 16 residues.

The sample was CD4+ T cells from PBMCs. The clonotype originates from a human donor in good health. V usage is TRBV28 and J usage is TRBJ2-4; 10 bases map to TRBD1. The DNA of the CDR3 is TGTGCCAGCAGCCGATCCCCGGACAGGGGGATAGACATTCAGTACTTC. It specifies CASSRSPDRGIDIQYF. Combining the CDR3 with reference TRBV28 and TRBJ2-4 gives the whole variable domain DVKVTQSSRYLVKRTGEKVFLECVQDMDHENMFWYRQDPGLGLRLIYFSYDVKMKEKGDIPEGYSVSREKKERFSLILESASTNQTSMYLCASSRSPDRGIDIQYFGAGTRLSVL.